These 21 T cell receptor beta chains originate from one sample sequenced in a study of T cells after yellow fever vaccination. MiXCR was run by TCRdb on the 5' RACE reads, yielding one entry per CDR3 protein. The repertoire holds about 230,000 distinct CDR3 sequences, with 6.7% as singletons. Sample: CD4+ T cells sorted from PBMCs, taken on the day of the yellow fever booster vaccination. Receptor source: a man aged 30 to 45 who received the YFV17D yellow fever vaccine.

V is TRBV20-1 and J is TRBJ2-7; 7 nucleotides match TRBD2. V was pared by 0 bases and J by 6 bases, with 5 bases of the junction left unmatched. Germline CDR1 and CDR2: DFQATT and SNEGSKA (reference sequence). This CDR3 has 13 amino acids. Here the CDR3 reads CSAREGGVPEQYF. DNA of the CDR3: TGCAGTGCTAGAGAGGGAGGGGTCCCCGAGCAGTACTTC.

This clonotype has ten or more counts. The rearrangement joins TRBV18 to TRBJ2-3; tentatively, D is TRBD1 (5 bases). V lost 0 bases and J lost 5, with 12 bases in between. Germline V gene data show CDR1 as KGHSH and CDR2 as LQKENI. The CDR3 loop spans 15 amino acids. CDR3 sequence (DNA): TGTGCCAGCTCACCACCAGGGGCCCTCGGAGATACGCAGTATTTT. This translates into CASSPPGALGDTQYF.

J is TRBJ2-5 and V is TRBV10-3; no reliable D call. Trimming removed 2 bases at V and 4 bases at J, with 5 bases between. This CDR3 comprises 12 residues. Germline CDR1 reads ENHRY; CDR2 reads SYGVKD. The CDR3 is CAISETLETQYF. CDR3 sequence (DNA): TGTGCCATCAGTGAGACCCTAGAGACCCAGTACTTC.

This clonotype was observed at least ten times. The chain links TRBV27 to TRBJ2-1; 9 bases are a match to TRBD2. V lost 6 bases and J lost 5; bases outside the gene matches: 8. This CDR3 is built from 15 residues. Germline V gives CDR1 MNHEY, CDR2 SMNVEV (reference sequence). This CDR3 reads CASRPGTSRNNEQFF. The CDR3 bases are TGTGCCAGCAGACCCGGGACTAGCAGGAACAATGAGCAGTTCTTC.

This sequence joins TRBV12-3 or TRBV12-4 and TRBJ2-2; 11 nucleotides match TRBD2. This CDR3 contains 16 residues. Losses at the gene ends were 4 bases for V and 6 bases for J; bases not matched to a gene: 7. Written as DNA, the CDR3 is TGTGCCAGCAGTTCCACTAGCGGGAGAGGCCCCGGGGAGCTGTTTTTT. Translation: CASSSTSGRGPGELFF.

This clonotype has at least ten counts. The CDR3 spells CSVVGGVTEAFF. In DNA, the CDR3 is TGCAGCGTTGTGGGGGGCGTCACTGAAGCTTTCTTT. The genes are TRBV29-1 and TRBJ1-1; possibly TRBD1 for D (6 bases). V was shortened by 4 bases and J by 4 bases, with 10 bases between the two germline ends. From germline, CDR1 is SQVTM and CDR2 ANQGSEA. CDR3 length equals 12 residues.

CDR3 DNA: TGTGCCAGCAGTTACTCGGCCGGGACAGGGTCGAACACTGAAGCTTTCTTT. It specifies CASSYSAGTGSNTEAFF. The rearrangement uses TRBV6-2 or TRBV6-3 and TRBJ1-1, with 9 bases matching TRBD1. The CDR3 extends over 17 amino acids. The ends lost 0 bases at V and 1 base at J; junction bases unmatched: 6. Germline CDR1 reads MNHEY; CDR2 reads SVGEGT.

This clonotype has at least ten counts. This chain uses TRBV20-1 with TRBJ2-1; D uncertain. The germline V and J ends were trimmed by 3 bases and 8 bases, with 8 bases remaining between them. CDR1 and CDR2 from the germline V gene are DFQATT and SNEGSKA (reference sequence). The CDR3 spans 11 residues. CDR3 residues: CSASSRDEQFF. The CDR3 DNA reads as TGCAGTGCTAGCTCCAGAGATGAGCAGTTCTTC.

The J gene is TRBJ1-5, the V gene TRBV28; D not certain. Trimming took 4 bases from V and 0 from J, leaving 13 bases between them. The CDR3 runs to 16 residues. The V gene's germline CDR1 is MDHEN and CDR2 SYDVKM. Written as DNA, the CDR3 is TGTGCCAGCAGTTGGTCAGGCCGCGGTAGCAATCAGCCCCAGCATTTT. Translated, it gives CASSWSGRGSNQPQHF.

This clonotype has only a few counts. The chain employs TRBV5-1 and TRBJ2-1, with a tentative D call TRBD1 (6 bases). The ends were cut back, 8 bases at V and 9 bases at J, with 18 bases in the middle. CDR3 length: 13 amino acids. Per germline, CDR1 SGHRS and CDR2 YFSETQ. The CDR3 DNA reads as TGCGCCAGTAGTTCCAACCAGGGGTTTGAGCAGTTCTTC. It encodes CASSSNQGFEQFF.

The rearrangement joins TRBV7-2 to TRBJ2-7; TRBD2 agrees at 10 bases. Trimming cost V 1 base and J 11 bases; bases outside gene matches: 11. Germline V CDR1 and CDR2: SGHTA, FQGNSA. CDR3 length: 15 amino acids. CDR3 nucleotide sequence: TGTGCCAGCAGCTTAGTAGGCGGGCTAGCGGGAGTAAAGTACTTC. Amino acid sequence: CASSLVGGLAGVKYF.

This clonotype appeared a few times. The chain joins TRBV7-2 to TRBJ2-7; 11 bases agree with TRBD1. Germline CDR1 reads SGHTA; CDR2 reads FQGNSA. V was pared by 5 bases and J by 6 bases, with 9 bases of the junction left unmatched. The CDR3 covers 15 residues. The chain's CDR3 is CASSPRDRGSGEQYF. CDR3 sequence (DNA): TGTGCCAGCAGCCCACGGGACAGGGGGTCCGGCGAGCAGTACTTC.

The genes are TRBV10-3 and TRBJ2-7, with D unclear. Germline V lookup: CDR1 ENHRY, CDR2 SYGVKD. The CDR3 is 11 amino acids. V dropped 3 bases and J dropped 6 bases, with 6 bases sitting between them. CDR3: CAISDLSEQYF. CDR3 in DNA: TGTGCCATCAGTGATTTGAGCGAGCAGTACTTC.

V is TRBV7-8 and J is TRBJ2-7; maybe TRBD1 (6 bases). V gave up 3 bases and J gave up 3 bases, with 18 bases separating them. Germline V gene data show CDR1 as SGHVS and CDR2 as FQNEAQ. The CDR3 spans 16 residues. The CDR3 coding sequence is TGTGCCAGCAGCTTGCCGGGGCAGGGGTTTCTCTACGAGCAGTACTTC. Its translation: CASSLPGQGFLYEQYF.

This clonotype was picked up many times. V usage is TRBV6-2 or TRBV6-3 and J usage is TRBJ2-2; D gene uncertain. Trimming stripped 3 bases from V and 4 bases from J, with 6 bases between. Looked up from germline, CDR1 is MNHEY and CDR2 is SVGEGT. The CDR3 loop spans 13 amino acids. CDR3 in amino acids: CASSYHVTGELFF. CDR3 coding DNA: TGTGCCAGCAGTTATCACGTCACCGGGGAGCTGTTTTTT.

The chain uses TRBV20-1 and TRBJ2-2; 7 nucleotides line up with TRBD1. In germline, CDR1 is DFQATT, CDR2 SNEGSKA (reference sequence). This CDR3 has 15 residues. Trimming at V came to 6 bases and at J to 1 base, leaving 8 bases not matched to a gene. CDR3 amino acids: CSALPTGLNTGELFF. CDR3 coding DNA: TGCAGTGCCCTACCGACAGGGCTGAACACCGGGGAGCTGTTTTTT.

The rearrangement links TRBV18 to TRBJ1-1; TRBD1 matches 7 bases. V lost 2 bases and J lost 1; bases outside the gene matches: 4. Germline CDR1 and CDR2: KGHSH and LQKENI. This CDR3 comprises 15 residues. CDR3 in amino acids: CASSPRNRGNTEAFF. The DNA of the CDR3 is TGTGCCAGCTCACCAAGGAACAGGGGGAACACTGAAGCTTTCTTT.

At least ten counts were recorded for this clonotype. The V and J genes are TRBV4-2 and TRBJ2-1, with D maybe TRBD2 (5 bases). The ends were cut back, 4 bases at V and 3 bases at J, with 16 bases in the middle. The CDR3 consists of 16 residues. CDR1 is LGHNA and CDR2 is YNFKEQ in the germline V gene. CDR3 region: CASSLDVRAGYNEQFF. DNA for the CDR3: TGTGCCAGCAGCCTCGATGTGAGGGCGGGCTACAATGAGCAGTTCTTC.

This clonotype appeared many times. The rearrangement joins TRBV7-2 to TRBJ1-2; D gene uncertain. In germline, CDR1 is SGHTA, CDR2 FQGNSA. The CDR3 is 12 amino acids. V gave up 2 bases and J gave up 7 bases, with 8 bases separating them. The CDR3 region is CASSLIGFGYTF. CDR3 bases: TGTGCCAGCAGCTTAATAGGGTTTGGCTACACCTTC.

Ten or more counts support this clonotype. The chain couples TRBV18 to TRBJ2-5, with 10 bases lining up with TRBD1. Germline CDR1 KGHSH, CDR2 LQKENI. The CDR3 has 14 amino acids. Trimming cost V 5 bases and J 1 base; bases outside gene matches: 1. This CDR3 reads CASSRTGGQETQYF. The CDR3 nucleotides are TGTGCCAGCTCAAGGACAGGGGGCCAAGAGACCCAGTACTTC. Full variable domain (missing parts from reference TRBV18 and TRBJ2-5): NAGVMQNPRHLVRRRGQEARLRCSPMKGHSHVYWYRQLPEEGLKFMVYLQKENIIDESGMPKERFSAEFPKEGPSILRIQQVVRGDSAAYFCASSRTGGQETQYFGPGTRLLVL.

This clonotype was counted at least ten times. The chain recombines TRBV5-1 with TRBJ1-1; possibly TRBD1 for D (5 bases). This CDR3 contains 14 residues. Trimming took 3 bases from V and 4 from J, leaving 13 bases between them. Germline V CDR1 and CDR2: SGHRS, YFSETQ. The CDR3 spells CASSSTREGTEAFF. CDR3 nucleotides: TGCGCCAGCAGCTCGACCAGGGAAGGCACTGAAGCTTTCTTT.